This is a list of T cell receptor beta chains from one sample in a study of response to subunit inactivated influenza vaccine. TCRdb independently ran MiXCR on the RT-PCR reads; one entry per CDR3 protein. Found here are approximately 230,000 distinct CDR3 sequences, less than 15% of them singletons; the top ten hold approximately 8.4%. The material sequenced was non-naive T cells sorted from PBMCs, taken around 15 days before vaccination. These receptor sequences come from a man in his forties or fifties who received an inactivated influenza vaccine. CDR3s include the opening cysteine and the closing phenylalanine or tryptophan. The order of the fields is clone size, J gene, V gene, D gene, CDR3 DNA, CDR3 protein. The D gene is left open where the match is weak. The size entry is marked missing in some rows and otherwise reads once, few, many or a size class.

NA	TRBJ1-1	TRBV5-1	NA	TGCGCCAGCAGCCCGAAGCAGTACGTGCTTAACACTGAAGCTTTCTTT	CASSPKQYVLNTEAFF
many	TRBJ2-7	TRBV2	NA	TGTGCCAGCAGGAGGGCCATTAACTCCTACGAGCAGTACTTC	CASRRAINSYEQYF
NA	TRBJ2-7	TRBV27	NA	TGTGCCAGCAGTTTCCAGGGGACGTCTCCCTACGAGCAGTACTTC	CASSFQGTSPYEQYF
NA	TRBJ2-7	TRBV20-1	NA	TGCAGTGCTCCCCTTCAGCATGGCTCCTACGAGCAGTACTTC	CSAPLQHGSYEQYF
many	TRBJ2-7	TRBV10-3	TRBD1	TGTGCCATCAGTGACTCGACAGGGTTAGTCAACGAGCAGTACTTC	CAISDSTGLVNEQYF
many	TRBJ2-7	TRBV25-1	NA	TGTGCCAGCCGGACAGCCAAGTTGCAGTACTTC	CASRTAKLQYF
NA	TRBJ2-7	TRBV15	NA	TGTGCCACCAGCAGAGATAGCGGTTACGAGCAGTACTTC	CATSRDSGYEQYF
NA	TRBJ2-1	TRBV5-1	NA	TGCGCCAGCAGCTTTGAGGCCGAAATGGGGAATGAGCAGTTCTTC	CASSFEAEMGNEQFF
NA	TRBJ2-5	TRBV6-1	NA	TGTGCCAGCAGCATCAGGGTTGAGGAGACCCAGTACTTC	CASSIRVEETQYF
many	TRBJ2-2	TRBV6-2/TRBV6-3	TRBD2	TGTGCCAGCAGTTACCTTAGCGGGAGCCCCACCGGGGAGCTGTTTTTT	CASSYLSGSPTGELFF
many	TRBJ2-5	TRBV12-3/TRBV12-4	NA	TGTGCCAGCAGTTTAGGCGGTTCAGAGACCCAGTACTTC	CASSLGGSETQYF
many	TRBJ2-2	TRBV18	TRBD2	TGTGCCAGCTCACCTCGTAGCGGGGGCCACACCGGGGAGCTGTTTTTT	CASSPRSGGHTGELFF
NA	TRBJ1-5	TRBV20-1	NA	TGCAGTGCTAGTAGGCCGCCCCCAGATAGCAATCAGCCCCAGCATTTT	CSASRPPPDSNQPQHF
many	TRBJ2-7	TRBV29-1	NA	TGCAGCGTTCTGACAGACTACGAGCAGTACTTC	CSVLTDYEQYF
NA	TRBJ1-4	TRBV4-1	TRBD1	TGCGCCAGCAGCCAACCGACAGGGCGCGGGTCCGAAAAACTGTTTTTT	CASSQPTGRGSEKLFF
few	TRBJ2-3	TRBV19	NA	TGTGCCAGTAGTATCCTGCCGGACGTTACGCAGTATTTT	CASSILPDVTQYF
many	TRBJ2-3	TRBV7-7	TRBD2	TGTGCCAGCAGCCCAAGCGGGAGAGGAAGCACAGATACGCAGTATTTT	CASSPSGRGSTDTQYF
NA	TRBJ2-7	TRBV5-6	NA	TGTGCCAGCAGCTTGGGGGTCAGCTTCTACGAGCAGTACTTC	CASSLGVSFYEQYF
NA	TRBJ2-5	TRBV5-1	NA	TGCGCCAGCAGCTTGGCCGGAGGGGACGAGACCCAGTACTTC	CASSLAGGDETQYF
few	TRBJ2-4	TRBV7-9	NA	TGTGCCAGCAGCTCGGGGCTCGGGGGAAACATTCAGTACTTC	CASSSGLGGNIQYF
few	TRBJ1-1	TRBV11-2	NA	TGTGCCAGCAGCTTATCACAGATTGAAGCTTTCTTT	CASSLSQIEAFF
NA	TRBJ2-3	TRBV2	TRBD2	TGTGCCAGCAGTAGCTCTACCGGGGGGGCCTCAGATACGCAGTATTTT	CASSSSTGGASDTQYF
few	TRBJ2-3	TRBV11-2	NA	TGTGCCAGCAGCTCATTATCTGGCGGGTCAACGAGCGCAGATACGCAGTATTTT	CASSSLSGGSTSADTQYF
NA	TRBJ2-5	TRBV9	NA	TGTGCCAGCAGCGACCGGGGGAAGGGGTACCAAGAGACCCAGTACTTC	CASSDRGKGYQETQYF
NA	TRBJ2-5	TRBV10-3	TRBD1	TGTGCCATCAGAGAACCCGGGACAGGGGTGACCCAGTACTTC	CAIREPGTGVTQYF
NA	TRBJ1-1	TRBV12-3/TRBV12-4	NA	TGTGCCAGCAGTTTAGGACTGTGGGACACTGAAGCTTTCTTT	CASSLGLWDTEAFF
many	TRBJ1-2	TRBV12-3/TRBV12-4	NA	TGTGCCAGCAGTTTAGGGCGTAGGAAGGCATCCAGCTACACCTTC	CASSLGRRKASSYTF
NA	TRBJ1-2	TRBV10-3	TRBD1	TGTGCCATCAGTCAAATGGACAGGTCCTATGGCTACACCTTC	CAISQMDRSYGYTF
NA	TRBJ2-5	TRBV6-2/TRBV6-3	NA	TGTGCCAGCAGTTACTCGTCGGTTCAAGAGACCCAGTACTTC	CASSYSSVQETQYF
NA	TRBJ2-3	TRBV19	NA	TGTGCCAGTAGCACATACGGGGGTGGACCAGATACGCAGTATTTT	CASSTYGGGPDTQYF
few	TRBJ2-7	TRBV6-5	TRBD1	TGTGCCAGCAGTTACGACAGGGGGCGCGGTGAGCAGTACTTC	CASSYDRGRGEQYF